A single sample gave rise to the 7 T cell receptor beta chains below, sequenced in a study of blood T cell repertoires in COVID-19. Assay used: immunoSEQ multiplex PCR; TCRdb lists only in-frame clones, some missing. The sample carries 150,000 to 200,000 clones, 88% recorded once. The specimen sequenced was peripheral blood. The receptors shown here come from a man in his forties with active or convalescent COVID-19.

The gene calls are TRBV5-1 and TRBJ2-1; a weak D match, TRBD2 (6 bases). The CDR3 has 15 amino acids. V was trimmed by 1 base and J by 9 bases, leaving 17 bases between them. CDR1 is SGHRS, CDR2 YFSETQ, per germline. The CDR3 DNA follows: TGCGCCAGCAGCTTGACGGGGGATACGAGAGCTGAGCAGTTCTTC. It encodes CASSLTGDTRAEQFF. Complete variable domain (other parts from reference TRBV5-1 and TRBJ2-1): KAGVTQTPRYLIKTRGQQVTLSCSPISGHRSVSWYQQTPGQGLQFLFEYFSETQRNKGNFPGRFSGRQFSNSRSEMNVSTLELGDSALYLCASSLTGDTRAEQFFGPGTRLTVL.

The V call is TRBV19, the J call TRBJ2-3, with TRBD1 identical over 7 bases. The germline V gene encodes CDR1 LNHDA and CDR2 SQIVND (reference sequence). CDR3 size: 14 residues. Germline trimming cut 5 bases from V and 2 bases from J; bases unmatched to any gene: 4. The chain's CDR3 is CASSPGTATDTQYF. The CDR3 nucleotides are TGTGCCAGTAGTCCCGGGACAGCCACAGATACGCAGTATTTT.

This clone was seen a single time. The chain recombines TRBV19 with TRBJ1-4, with a weak D call TRBD1 (5 bases). Trimming stripped 3 bases from V and 8 bases from J, with 7 bases between. CDR1 is LNHDA, CDR2 SQIVND, per germline (reference sequence). The CDR3 runs 12 residues. The CDR3 coding sequence is TGTGCCAGTAGTATTGACAGCGAAAAACTGTTTTTT. It translates to CASSIDSEKLFF.

The chain recombines TRBV19 with TRBJ2-7, with a possible D match to TRBD1 (5 bases). V gave up 4 bases and J gave up 5 bases, with 15 bases separating them. Germline CDR1 reads LNHDA; CDR2 reads SQIVND (reference sequence). This CDR3 has 14 amino acids. The CDR3 reads CASSKTANGHEQYF. The CDR3 DNA is TGTGCCAGTAGTAAGACAGCTAACGGCCACGAGCAGTACTTC.

Only one count was recorded for this clone. The CDR3 nucleotides are TGTGCCAGCGTCGCCCAGGGAACTGGCTACACCTTC. As protein: CASVAQGTGYTF. The J gene is TRBJ1-2, the V gene TRBV25-1; tentatively, D is TRBD1 (5 bases). V was trimmed by 8 bases and J by 7 bases, leaving 14 bases between them. CDR3 length: 12 amino acids. CDR1 and CDR2 (germline): MGHDK, SYGVNS.

The CDR3 here is CASSLALGGRYTF. The CDR3 DNA follows: TGTGCCAGCAGTTTAGCCCTTGGAGGTCGCTACACCTTC. The rearrangement links TRBV28 to TRBJ1-2; D gene unclear. With 2 bases removed from V and 9 bases from J, the gap between germline ends came to 13 bases. CDR3 length: 13 amino acids. The germline CDR1 and CDR2 sequences are MDHEN and SYDVKM.

This clone has only one observation. The genes are TRBV28 and TRBJ1-3; 9 nucleotides line up with TRBD1. There are 14 residues in the CDR3. From germline, CDR1 is MDHEN and CDR2 SYDVKM. V shed 7 bases, J shed 2 bases, and the junction held 3 bases outside the gene matches. The CDR3 coding sequence is TGTGCCAGCATCACAGGGGGCGCTGGAAACACCATATATTTT. Translating gives CASITGGAGNTIYF.